This T cell receptor beta chain was identified during a study of blood T cell repertoires in COVID-19. Study background: From T cells, B-cell-depleted T cells, or PBMCs came the material, which was cDNA or gDNA.

Libraries were prepared by immunoSEQ multiplex PCR; TCRdb keeps only in-frame clonotypes and omits some of them. The top ten hold about 2.2% of the sample, which has hundreds of thousands of clones, 75% to 90% seen once. Recovered participants had two consecutive negative NP/OP PCR tests, healthcare professional clearance, or symptom resolution. The germline V and J ends were trimmed by 0 bases and 7 bases, with 11 bases remaining between them. The germline gives CDR1 MGHRA, CDR2 YSYEKL. CDR3 length: 14 amino acids. Sample: PBMCs or T cells enriched from blood (not recorded which). The clonotype was recovered from a woman between 18 and 29 years old who had recovered from COVID-19. The V gene is TRBV4-1, the J gene TRBJ2-3; TRBD2 is a possible D gene (5 bases). The CDR3 region is CASSQDRPGYTQYF. The CDR3 DNA is TGCGCCAGCAGCCAAGATCGCCCGGGGTATACGCAGTATTTT.